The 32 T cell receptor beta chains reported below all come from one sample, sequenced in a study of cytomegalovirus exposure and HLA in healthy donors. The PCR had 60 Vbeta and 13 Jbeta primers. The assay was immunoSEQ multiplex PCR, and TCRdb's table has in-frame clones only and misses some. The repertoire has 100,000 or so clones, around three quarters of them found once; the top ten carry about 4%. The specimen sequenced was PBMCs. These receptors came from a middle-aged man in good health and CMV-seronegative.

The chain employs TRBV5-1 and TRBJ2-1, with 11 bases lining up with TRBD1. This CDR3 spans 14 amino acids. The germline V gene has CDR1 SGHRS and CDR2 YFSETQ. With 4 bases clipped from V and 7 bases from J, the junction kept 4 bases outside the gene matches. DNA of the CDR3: TGCGCCAGCAGCAGGACAGGGGGCTGGAATGAGCAGTTCTTC. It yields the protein CASSRTGGWNEQFF.

The CDR3 DNA follows: TGTGCCAGCAGCACCCTAGACAGGGACTATGGCTACACCTTC. Translation: CASSTLDRDYGYTF. The chain joins TRBV5-6 to TRBJ1-2; 7 bases are a match to TRBD1. V gave up 4 bases and J gave up 3 bases; unmatched junction bases: 6. Germline V CDR1 and CDR2: SGHDT, YYEEEE. The CDR3 is 14 amino acids.

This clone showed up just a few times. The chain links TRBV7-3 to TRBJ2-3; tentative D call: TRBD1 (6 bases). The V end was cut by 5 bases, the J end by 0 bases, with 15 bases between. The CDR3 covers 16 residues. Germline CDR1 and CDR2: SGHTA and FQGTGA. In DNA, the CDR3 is TGTGCCAGCAGCGGGCAATTGACAGGTAGCACAGATACGCAGTATTTT. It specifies CASSGQLTGSTDTQYF.

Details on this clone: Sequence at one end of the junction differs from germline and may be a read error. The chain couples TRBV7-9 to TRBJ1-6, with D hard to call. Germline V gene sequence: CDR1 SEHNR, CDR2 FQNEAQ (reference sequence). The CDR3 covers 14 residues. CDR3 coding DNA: TGTTCCAGCAGCTATGCATCGGAGAGGTCACCCCTCCACTTT. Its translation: CSSSYASERSPLHF. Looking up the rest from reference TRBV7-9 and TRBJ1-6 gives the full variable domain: DTGVSQNPRHKITKRGQNVTFRCDPISEHNRLYWYRQTLGQGPEFLTYFQNEAQLEKSRLLSDRFSAERPKGSFSTLEIQRTEQGDSAMYLCSSSYASERSPLHFGNGTRLTVT.

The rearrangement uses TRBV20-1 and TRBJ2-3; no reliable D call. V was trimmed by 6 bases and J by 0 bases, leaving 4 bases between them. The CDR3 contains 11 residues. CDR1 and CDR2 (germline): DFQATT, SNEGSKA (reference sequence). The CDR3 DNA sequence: TGCAGTGCCCCGAGCACAGATACGCAGTATTTT. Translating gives CSAPSTDTQYF.

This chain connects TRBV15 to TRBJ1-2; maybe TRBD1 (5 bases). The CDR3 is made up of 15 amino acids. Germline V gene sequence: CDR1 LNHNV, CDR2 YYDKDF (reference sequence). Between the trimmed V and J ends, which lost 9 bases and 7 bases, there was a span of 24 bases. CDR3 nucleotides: TGTGCCACAAGAACGGGAGGGGCGCAGAGAACTGGCTACACCTTC. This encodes CATRTGGAQRTGYTF.

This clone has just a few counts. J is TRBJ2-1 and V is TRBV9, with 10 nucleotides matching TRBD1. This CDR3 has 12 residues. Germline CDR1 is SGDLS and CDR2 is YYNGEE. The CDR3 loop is CEGTGDYNEQFF. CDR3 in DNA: TGTGAGGGGACAGGGGACTACAATGAGCAGTTCTTC. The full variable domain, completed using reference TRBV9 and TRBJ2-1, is DSGVTQTPKHLITATGQRVTLRCSPRSGDLSVYWYQQSLDQGLQFLIQYYNGEERAKGNILERFSAQQFPDLHSELNLSSLELGDSALYFCEGTGDYNEQFFGPGTRLTVL.

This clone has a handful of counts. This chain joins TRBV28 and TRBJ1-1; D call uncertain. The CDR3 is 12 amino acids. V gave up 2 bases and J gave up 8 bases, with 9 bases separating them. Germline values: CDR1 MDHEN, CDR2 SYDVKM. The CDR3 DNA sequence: TGTGCCAGCAGTTTAGGGCGTAGAGAAGCTTTCTTT. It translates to CASSLGRREAFF.

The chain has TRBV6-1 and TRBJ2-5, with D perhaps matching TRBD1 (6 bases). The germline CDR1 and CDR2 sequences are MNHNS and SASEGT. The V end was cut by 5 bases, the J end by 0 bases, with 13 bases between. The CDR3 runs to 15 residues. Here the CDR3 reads CASSRGQLYQETQYF. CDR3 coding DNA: TGTGCCAGCAGTAGGGGACAACTGTACCAAGAGACCCAGTACTTC.

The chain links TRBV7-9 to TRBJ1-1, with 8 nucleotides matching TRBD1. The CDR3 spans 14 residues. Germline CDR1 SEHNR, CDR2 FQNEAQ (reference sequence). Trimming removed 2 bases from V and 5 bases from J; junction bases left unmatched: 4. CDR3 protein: CASSLQGAATEAFF. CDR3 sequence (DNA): TGTGCCAGCAGCTTACAGGGGGCCGCAACTGAAGCTTTCTTT.

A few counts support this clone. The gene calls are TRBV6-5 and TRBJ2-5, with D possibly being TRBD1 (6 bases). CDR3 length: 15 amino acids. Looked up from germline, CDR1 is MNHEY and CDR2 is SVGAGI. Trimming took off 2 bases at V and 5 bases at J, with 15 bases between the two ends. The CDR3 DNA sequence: TGTGCCAGCAGTTACGGGGGCGGCGGCCGGGAGACCCAGTACTTC. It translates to CASSYGGGGRETQYF.

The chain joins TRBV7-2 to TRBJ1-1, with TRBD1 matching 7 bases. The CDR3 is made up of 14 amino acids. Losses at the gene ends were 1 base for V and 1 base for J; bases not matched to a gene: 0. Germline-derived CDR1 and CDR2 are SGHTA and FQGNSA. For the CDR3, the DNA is TGTGCCAGCAGCTTAGGGACAGGGAACACTGAAGCTTTCTTT. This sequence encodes CASSLGTGNTEAFF.

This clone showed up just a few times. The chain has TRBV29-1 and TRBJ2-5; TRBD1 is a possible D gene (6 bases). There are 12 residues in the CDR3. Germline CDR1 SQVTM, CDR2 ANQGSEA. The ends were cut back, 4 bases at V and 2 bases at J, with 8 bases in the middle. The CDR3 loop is CSVVQGQETQYF. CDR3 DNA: TGCAGCGTTGTCCAGGGGCAAGAGACCCAGTACTTC.

The CDR3 protein is CASSQDARGLGDTQYF. The CDR3 DNA sequence: TGCGCCAGCAGCCAAGATGCCAGGGGGCTAGGGGATACGCAGTATTTT. The chain combines TRBV4-3 with TRBJ2-3; 8 bases agree with TRBD1. Germline-derived CDR1 and CDR2 are LGHNA and YSLEER. The CDR3 is made up of 16 amino acids. After removal of 0 bases from V and 6 bases from J, the junction contained 8 bases not matched to a gene.

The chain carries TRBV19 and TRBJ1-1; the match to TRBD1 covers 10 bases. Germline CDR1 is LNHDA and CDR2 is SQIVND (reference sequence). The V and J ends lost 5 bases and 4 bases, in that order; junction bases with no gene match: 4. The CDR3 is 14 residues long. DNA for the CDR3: TGTGCCAGTAGTCCCCGGACAGGGGGCACTGAAGCTTTCTTT. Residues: CASSPRTGGTEAFF.

CDR3 coding DNA: TGCGCCAGCAGCAACGACGGAGCCTCTGGAAACACCATATATTTT. Its protein is CASSNDGASGNTIYF. The chain links TRBV5-1 to TRBJ1-3; D not certain. V gave up 4 bases and J gave up 0 bases, with 11 bases separating them. The germline V gene has CDR1 SGHRS and CDR2 YFSETQ. CDR3 length equals 15 residues.

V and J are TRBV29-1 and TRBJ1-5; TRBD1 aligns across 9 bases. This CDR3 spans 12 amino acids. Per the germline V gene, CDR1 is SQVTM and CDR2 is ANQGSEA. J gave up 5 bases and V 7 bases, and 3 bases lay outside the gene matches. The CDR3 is CSARQGDQPQHF. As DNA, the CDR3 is TGCAGCGCACGACAGGGGGATCAGCCCCAGCATTTT.

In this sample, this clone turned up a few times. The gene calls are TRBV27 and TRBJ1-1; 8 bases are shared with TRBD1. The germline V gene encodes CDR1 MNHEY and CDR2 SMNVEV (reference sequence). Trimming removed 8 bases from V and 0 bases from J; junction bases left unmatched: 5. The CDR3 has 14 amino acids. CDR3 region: CASRRGHLNTEAFF. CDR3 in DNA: TGTGCCAGCCGCAGGGGGCACCTGAACACTGAAGCTTTCTTT.

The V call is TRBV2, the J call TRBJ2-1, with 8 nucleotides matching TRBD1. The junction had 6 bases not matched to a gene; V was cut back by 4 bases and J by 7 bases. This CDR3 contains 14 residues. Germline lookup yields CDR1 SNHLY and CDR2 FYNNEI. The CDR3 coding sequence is TGTGCCAGCAGTGTGCGGACAGGGCCTAATGAGCAGTTCTTC. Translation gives CASSVRTGPNEQFF.

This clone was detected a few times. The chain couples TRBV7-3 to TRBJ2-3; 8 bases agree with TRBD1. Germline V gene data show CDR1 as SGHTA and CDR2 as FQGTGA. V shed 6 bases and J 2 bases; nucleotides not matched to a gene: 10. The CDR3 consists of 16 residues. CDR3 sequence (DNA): TGTGCCAGCAGAAACGCCGGGACAGGCTTCACAGATACGCAGTATTTT. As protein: CASRNAGTGFTDTQYF.

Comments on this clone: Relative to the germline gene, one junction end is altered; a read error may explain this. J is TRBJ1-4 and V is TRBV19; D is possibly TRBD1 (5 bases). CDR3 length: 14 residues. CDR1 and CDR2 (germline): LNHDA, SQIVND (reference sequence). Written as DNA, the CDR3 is TGTGCCAGTAGTGGGACTGCAACTGGGGAAAAACCGTTTTTT. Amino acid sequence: CASSGTATGEKPFF.

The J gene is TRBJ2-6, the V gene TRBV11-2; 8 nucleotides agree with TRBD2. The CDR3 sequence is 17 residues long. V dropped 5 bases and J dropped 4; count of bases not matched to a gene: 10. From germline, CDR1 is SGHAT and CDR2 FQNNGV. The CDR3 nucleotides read TGTGCCAGCAGCAACCCCGGCGGGGGGACGGGGGCCAACGTCCTGACTTTC. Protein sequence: CASSNPGGGTGANVLTF.

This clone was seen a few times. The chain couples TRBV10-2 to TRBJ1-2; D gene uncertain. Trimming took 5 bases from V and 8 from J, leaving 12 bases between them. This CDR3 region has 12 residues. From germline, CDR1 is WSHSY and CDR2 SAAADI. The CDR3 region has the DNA TGCGCCAGCAGTAGAGGGTCCTACGGCTACACCTTC. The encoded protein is CASSRGSYGYTF.

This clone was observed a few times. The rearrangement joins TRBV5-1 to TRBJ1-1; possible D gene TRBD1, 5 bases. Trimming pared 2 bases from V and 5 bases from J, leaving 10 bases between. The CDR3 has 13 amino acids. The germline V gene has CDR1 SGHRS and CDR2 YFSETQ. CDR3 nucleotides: TGCGCCAGCAGCTTCCAGGGCAGGACTGAAGCTTTCTTT. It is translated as CASSFQGRTEAFF. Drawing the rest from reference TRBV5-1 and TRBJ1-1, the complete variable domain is KAGVTQTPRYLIKTRGQQVTLSCSPISGHRSVSWYQQTPGQGLQFLFEYFSETQRNKGNFPGRFSGRQFSNSRSEMNVSTLELGDSALYLCASSFQGRTEAFFGQGTRLTVV.

The CDR3 DNA sequence: TGTGCCAGCAGTGTTCAGGGGGATCGTGGTGGCTACACCTTC. Translated: CASSVQGDRGGYTF. The chain combines TRBV2 with TRBJ1-2, with 7 bases fitting TRBD1. CDR3 length equals 14 residues. Trimming cost V 4 bases and J 7 bases; bases outside gene matches: 9. Germline V lookup: CDR1 SNHLY, CDR2 FYNNEI.

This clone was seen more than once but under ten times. The CDR3: CASSRGGDAGDTPLHF. CDR3 nucleotide sequence: TGTGCCAGCAGCAGGGGGGGGGACGCCGGCGATACACCCCTCCACTTT. This chain uses TRBV13 with TRBJ1-6, with D possibly TRBD1 on 6 matching bases. Germline assignment: CDR1 PRHDT and CDR2 FYEKMQ (reference sequence). This CDR3 has 16 amino acids. V lost 5 bases to trimming and J lost 11 bases, with 22 bases between them.

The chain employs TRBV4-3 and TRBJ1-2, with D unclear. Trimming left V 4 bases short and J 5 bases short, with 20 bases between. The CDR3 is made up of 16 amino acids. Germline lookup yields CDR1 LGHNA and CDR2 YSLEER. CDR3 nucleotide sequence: TGCGCCAGCAGCCGCCGGGAAGACGGAGCGCGGTATGGCTACACCTTC. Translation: CASSRREDGARYGYTF.

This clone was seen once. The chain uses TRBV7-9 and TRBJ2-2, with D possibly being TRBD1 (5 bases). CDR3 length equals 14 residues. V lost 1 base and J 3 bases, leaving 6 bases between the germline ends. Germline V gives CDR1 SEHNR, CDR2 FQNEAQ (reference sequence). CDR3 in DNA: TGTGCCAGCAGCTTAGGACAGTACACCGGGGAGCTGTTTTTT. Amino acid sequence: CASSLGQYTGELFF.

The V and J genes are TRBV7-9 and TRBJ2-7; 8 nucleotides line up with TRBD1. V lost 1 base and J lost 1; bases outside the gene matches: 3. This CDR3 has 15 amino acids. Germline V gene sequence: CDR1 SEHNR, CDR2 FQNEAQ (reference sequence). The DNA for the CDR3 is TGTGCCAGCAGCTTAGACGGACAGGGATCCTACGAGCAGTACTTC. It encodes CASSLDGQGSYEQYF.

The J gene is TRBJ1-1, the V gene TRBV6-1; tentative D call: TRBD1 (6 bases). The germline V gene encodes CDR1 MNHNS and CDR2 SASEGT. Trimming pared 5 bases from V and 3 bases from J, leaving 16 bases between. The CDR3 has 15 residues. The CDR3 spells CASSRLTGLDTEAFF. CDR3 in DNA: TGTGCCAGCAGTAGACTAACAGGGTTGGACACTGAAGCTTTCTTT.

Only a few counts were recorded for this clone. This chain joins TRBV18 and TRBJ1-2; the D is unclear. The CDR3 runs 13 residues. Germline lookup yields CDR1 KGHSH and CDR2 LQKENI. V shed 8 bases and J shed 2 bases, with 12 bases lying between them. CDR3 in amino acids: CASTQQTNYGYTF. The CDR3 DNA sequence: TGTGCCAGCACCCAACAGACCAACTATGGCTACACCTTC. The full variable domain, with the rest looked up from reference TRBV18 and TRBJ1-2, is NAGVMQNPRHLVRRRGQEARLRCSPMKGHSHVYWYRQLPEEGLKFMVYLQKENIIDESGMPKERFSAEFPKEGPSILRIQQVVRGDSAAYFCASTQQTNYGYTFGSGTRLTVV.

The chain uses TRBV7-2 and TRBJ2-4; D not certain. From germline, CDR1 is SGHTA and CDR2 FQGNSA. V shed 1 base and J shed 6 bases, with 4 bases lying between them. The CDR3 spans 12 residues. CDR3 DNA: TGTGCCAGCAGCTTAGACGGAAACATTCAGTACTTC. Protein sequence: CASSLDGNIQYF.